The text below deals with one TCR beta chain. Antigen unknown. PCR was performed using 60 Vbeta and 13 Jbeta primers. TCRdb's table, derived via immunoSEQ multiplex PCR, lists solely in-frame clones and lacks some. The table has 140,000 to 150,000 clones, nearly 85% seen once. The sample belongs to a study of cytomegalovirus exposure and HLA in healthy donors. Study as a whole: Roughly 179 million T cells yielded 100 million to 130 million unique TCR beta sequences, as an earlier analysis found.

Germline CDR1 and CDR2: SGHNT and YYREEE (reference sequence). This CDR3 has 16 amino acids. Trimming took off 0 bases at V and 0 bases at J, with 11 bases between the two ends. The study's findings and limits: A link between a missense DCLRE1C variant and TCR beta V- and J-gene trimming emerged from a later analysis. A few CMV-associated chains were confirmed in vitro to be specific for CMV antigens. After further analysis at a later stage, 16,951 TCR beta sequences were associated with HLA alleles at 0.05 false discovery rate.

This receptor was taken from a male donor in good health and CMV-seronegative. Input material: PBMCs. The gene calls are TRBV5-4 and TRBJ2-3, with D maybe TRBD2 (6 bases). The CDR3 bases are TGTGCCAGCAGCTTGGGTAGCGGACCTAGCACAGATACGCAGTATTTT. It specifies CASSLGSGPSTDTQYF.